These T cell receptor beta chains were read from a single sample in a study of T-cell reconstitution after alpha-beta-depleted transplantation in children. TCRdb redid the calling of the PCR reads with MiXCR, one entry per CDR3 protein. Of about a million distinct CDR3 sequences in the sample, roughly 29% were seen once. The material was PBMCs, mostly from graft donor cells, obtained 360 days after TCRalphabeta/CD19-depleted stem cell transplant. The source is a boy under two years old who had a stem cell transplant for SCID, so the T cells may come from the graft donor. The CDR3 runs from the conserved cysteine through the conserved F or W. Each record gives: D gene, CDR3 length, V gene, clone size, J gene, CDR3 DNA, CDR3 protein. A D gene is named only where the DNA matches it firmly. Rows may omit the clone size; those that give it use once, few, many or a size class.

TRBD1	14	TRBV10-3	NA	TRBJ2-7	TGTGCCATCAGTGAAACAGGGGGGCCTTACGAGCAGTACTTC	CAISETGGPYEQYF
TRBD1	15	TRBV19	NA	TRBJ1-2	TGTGCCAGTCGACCGGGGGACAGGGAGACCTATGGCTACACCTTC	CASRPGDRETYGYTF
NA	17	TRBV27	NA	TRBJ2-5	TGTGCCAGCAGCCCGAGTTTGGGGGATTCTGCTGGGGAGACCCAGTACTTC	CASSPSLGDSAGETQYF
TRBD1	14	TRBV2	few	TRBJ2-1	TGTGCCAGCAGTGCCCGGACAGGGACCAATGAGCAGTTCTTC	CASSARTGTNEQFF
NA	17	TRBV12-3/TRBV12-4	few	TRBJ2-2	TGTGCCAGCAGCCGGAGGCCCCCCGAGTTGTACACCGGGGAGCTGTTTTTT	CASSRRPPELYTGELFF
NA	13	TRBV4-3	NA	TRBJ2-4	TGCGCCAGCAGCCACCTCGTGTGGGACATTCAGTACTTC	CASSHLVWDIQYF
TRBD1	15	TRBV3-1	few	TRBJ1-6	TGTGCCAGCAGGGTTACAGGGGCTCTCAATTCACCCCTCCACTTT	CASRVTGALNSPLHF
NA	14	TRBV3-1	NA	TRBJ1-2	TGTGCCAGCAGGGTTTCGGGGATCAACTATGGCTACACCTTC	CASRVSGINYGYTF
TRBD1	15	TRBV29-1	NA	TRBJ1-1	TGCAGCGTTGAGCCGCAGGGGGACCCGAACACTGAAGCTTTCTTT	CSVEPQGDPNTEAFF
NA	14	TRBV6-5	few	TRBJ1-5	TGTGCCAGCAGTTACGGGTTTGAGGACCAGCCCCAGCATTTT	CASSYGFEDQPQHF
NA	18	TRBV7-7	NA	TRBJ2-3	TGTGCCAGCAGCTTAAGGGACCCGGGACACCCTAGCACAGATACGCAGTATTTT	CASSLRDPGHPSTDTQYF
TRBD1	16	TRBV5-6	NA	TRBJ2-5	TGTGCCAGCAGCTTCCTCGACAGGGTCGGCCAAGAGACCCAGTACTTC	CASSFLDRVGQETQYF
TRBD2	15	TRBV27	NA	TRBJ2-1	TGTGCCAGCGGAAATTTCATTGGACTAGCGGGGCAGCAGTTCTTC	CASGNFIGLAGQQFF
TRBD1	14	TRBV25-1	NA	TRBJ1-1	TGTGCCAGCAGTGAATGGGACAGGGGCACTGAAGCTTTCTTT	CASSEWDRGTEAFF
NA	18	TRBV6-5	NA	TRBJ1-2	TGTGCCAGCAGTTTCAACAGGTTGGGGCCGGGCTGGCACTATGGCTACACCTTC	CASSFNRLGPGWHYGYTF
TRBD2	17	TRBV7-2	few	TRBJ2-3	TGTGCCAGCAGCTTAGTAGGGACTAGCGGGGGCACAGATACGCAGTATTTT	CASSLVGTSGGTDTQYF
TRBD1	15	TRBV10-1	NA	TRBJ2-2	TGCGCCAGCAGTCTTACAGGGGGCTCGGCCGGGGAGCTGTTTTTT	CASSLTGGSAGELFF
NA	14	TRBV5-5	NA	TRBJ2-2	TGTGCCAGCAGCTCCTCCTCCAACACCGGGGAGCTGTTTTTT	CASSSSSNTGELFF
NA	11	TRBV2	few	TRBJ2-5	TGTGCCAGCAGTGAAGCGGGGACCCAGTACTTC	CASSEAGTQYF
NA	14	TRBV4-2	NA	TRBJ2-5	TGTGCCAGCAGCCAAGAGCGCGGGCGAGAGACCCAGTACTTC	CASSQERGRETQYF
NA	16	TRBV4-1	once	TRBJ1-2	TGCGCCAGCAGCCAAGAGGGACGGGGAGGGGTCTATGGCTACACCTTC	CASSQEGRGGVYGYTF
TRBD2	18	TRBV12-3/TRBV12-4	many	TRBJ2-1	TGTGCCAGCAGTCCCCGGACTAGCGGGGGGGCCGGGTGGAATGAGCAGTTCTTC	CASSPRTSGGAGWNEQFF
NA	12	TRBV12-3/TRBV12-4	NA	TRBJ1-1	TGTGCCAGCAGTTTATCCGTCAGGCTTGTTTTCTTT	CASSLSVRLVFF
TRBD1	18	TRBV15	few	TRBJ2-3	TGTGCCACCAGCAGAGTTCCCTTTTCGGACAGGGGATCAGATACGCAGTATTTT	CATSRVPFSDRGSDTQYF
TRBD1	16	TRBV4-2	few	TRBJ2-7	TGTGCCAGCAGCCAAGGAAGGGGACAGGGGACCTACGAGCAGTACTTC	CASSQGRGQGTYEQYF
NA	14	TRBV20-1	NA	TRBJ2-3	TGCAGTGCTAAGGACTTCTTGTACACAGATACGCAGTATTTT	CSAKDFLYTDTQYF
TRBD2	18	TRBV11-2	NA	TRBJ2-5	TGTGCCAGCAGCTTAGATCCGGGACTAGCGGGGTTCCAAGAGACCCAGTACTTC	CASSLDPGLAGFQETQYF
NA	15	TRBV12-3/TRBV12-4	NA	TRBJ2-5	TGTGCCAGCCAAGGACAGACCCACGGCCGAGAGACCCAGTACTTC	CASQGQTHGRETQYF
NA	15	TRBV12-3/TRBV12-4	NA	TRBJ2-5	TGTGCCAGCAGTCCCCACCTGGGGCATGAGGAGACCCAGTACTTC	CASSPHLGHEETQYF
NA	14	TRBV15	NA	TRBJ2-3	TGTGCCACCAGCAGAGATCTTGGCACAGATACGCAGTATTTT	CATSRDLGTDTQYF
NA	15	TRBV4-2	NA	TRBJ2-7	TGTGCCAGCAGCCAATGGGTATCTGCAGCCTACGAGCAGTACTTC	CASSQWVSAAYEQYF
TRBD1	16	TRBV7-8	NA	TRBJ2-1	TGTGCCAGCAGCGCATACAGGGGGCGCGACTACAATGAGCAGTTCTTC	CASSAYRGRDYNEQFF
TRBD1	15	TRBV4-1	NA	TRBJ1-2	TGCGCCAGCAGCCAAGCCAGGGACAGACGCTATGGCTACACCTTC	CASSQARDRRYGYTF
TRBD1	15	TRBV4-3	NA	TRBJ2-2	TGCGCCAGCAGTCAGGACAGGGGAGCATCCGGGGAGCTGTTTTTT	CASSQDRGASGELFF
NA	17	TRBV11-2	NA	TRBJ2-2	TGTGCCAGCAGCTTTTTGACAGCTTTCGACTACCCCGGGGAGCTGTTTTTT	CASSFLTAFDYPGELFF
NA	15	TRBV6-1	once	TRBJ1-3	TGTGCCAGCAGCCCACAGGGTGCTAATGGAAACACCATATATTTT	CASSPQGANGNTIYF
NA	13	TRBV20-1	few	TRBJ2-5	TGCAGTGCTAGAGTGCACACGGAGGGGACCCAGTACTTC	CSARVHTEGTQYF
NA	13	TRBV20-1	once	TRBJ1-6	TGCAGTGCTAGCCAAGAGAAGGGGGCACCCCTCCACTTT	CSASQEKGAPLHF
TRBD1	13	TRBV4-3	once	TRBJ1-2	TGCGCCAGCAGCCAACGGGGACAGGGGGCGCGTACCTTC	CASSQRGQGARTF
NA	14	TRBV10-3	NA	TRBJ2-7	TGTGCCATCAGTGAGACGGGACAAGCCTACGAGCAGTACTTC	CAISETGQAYEQYF
TRBD1	14	TRBV5-1	NA	TRBJ1-4	TGCGCCAGCAGCTTGTCGACAGGGAATGAAAAACTGTTTTTT	CASSLSTGNEKLFF
TRBD1	16	TRBV9	NA	TRBJ2-1	TGTGCCAGCAGCGGAGAGCAGGGGGCCCCTTACAATGAGCAGTTCTTC	CASSGEQGAPYNEQFF
NA	14	TRBV6-1	NA	TRBJ2-3	TGTGCCAGCGCCCCGACGGTCAGCACAGATACGCAGTATTTT	CASAPTVSTDTQYF
NA	17	TRBV6-1	few	TRBJ1-4	TGTGCCAGCAGTGACGGCAGCTTAGGGACAACTAATGAAAAACTGTTTTTT	CASSDGSLGTTNEKLFF
NA	18	TRBV11-1	once	TRBJ2-7	TGTGCCAGCAGCTTAGCTGAGGTGAAGATGGGGGGCACCTACGAGCAGTACTTC	CASSLAEVKMGGTYEQYF
NA	14	TRBV20-1	NA	TRBJ1-3	TGCAGTGCTAGCACCGGGGGGCGCGGAAACACCATATATTTT	CSASTGGRGNTIYF
NA	16	TRBV11-2	few	TRBJ2-2	TGTGCCAGCAGCTTAGTTAACGGTCCGAACACCGGGGAGCTGTTTTTT	CASSLVNGPNTGELFF
NA	14	TRBV5-6	NA	TRBJ2-1	TGTGCCAGCAGCTCCTACGACAGAGACAATGAGCAGTTCTTC	CASSSYDRDNEQFF
NA	12	TRBV29-1	few	TRBJ1-5	TGCAGCGTTGGGGGGGCGGGTCAGCCCCAGCATTTT	CSVGGAGQPQHF
TRBD1	18	TRBV5-1	few	TRBJ2-1	TGCGCCAGCAGCCCGGGACAGGGATTTCGCTCCCTCTACAATGAGCAGTTCTTC	CASSPGQGFRSLYNEQFF
NA	15	TRBV5-1	NA	TRBJ1-2	TGCGCCAGCAGCTCCGAACTTGGGTCGAGCTATGGCTACACCTTC	CASSSELGSSYGYTF
NA	14	TRBV18	NA	TRBJ2-5	TGTGCCAGCTCACCGGTCAAGGTCCAAGAGACCCAGTACTTC	CASSPVKVQETQYF
NA	10	TRBV29-1	NA	TRBJ2-3	TGCAGCGTTGGAGGCCCGGCGCAGTATTTT	CSVGGPAQYF
NA	15	TRBV11-2	NA	TRBJ2-7	TGTGCCAGCAGCTTAGAAAAGTTAGCCTGGAGCGAGCAGTACTTC	CASSLEKLAWSEQYF
TRBD2	15	TRBV20-1	NA	TRBJ2-5	TGCAGTGCTTACACTAGCGGGGGCCTCCAAGATACCCAGTACTTC	CSAYTSGGLQDTQYF
TRBD1	12	TRBV30	few	TRBJ2-7	TGTACCGGGACAGGAGATACGTACGAGCAGTACTTC	CTGTGDTYEQYF
TRBD1	15	TRBV6-5	NA	TRBJ2-1	TGTGCCAGCAGTTACGTCGGACAGGTCGTCAATGAGCAGTTCTTC	CASSYVGQVVNEQFF
TRBD1	12	TRBV29-1	NA	TRBJ2-7	TGCAGCGTTGGGACAGGGGGGCACGAGCAGTACTTC	CSVGTGGHEQYF